This TCR beta chain was sequenced during a study of blood T cells in healthy people across ages. Whole-study findings and limits: There was no known CMV status for donors, so expanded clonotype changes were possibly confounded. The study regarded diversity estimates from one million T cells as underestimates.

The use of a sample-barcoded 5' primer and a J-beta primer mix characterized a second PCR of roughly 6 to 11 cycles. TCRdb reprocessed the 5' RACE reads via MiXCR and lists one record per CDR3 protein. The sample holds over 1,200,000 distinct CDR3 sequences, roughly 64% seen once. Details on this clonotype: The antigen remains undetermined.

CDR1 and CDR2 (germline): SQVTM, ANQGSEA. Trimming cost V 1 base and J 3 bases, with 7 bases left between them. The CDR3 loop spans 13 amino acids. V gene TRBV29-1 combines with J gene TRBJ2-1; unclear D gene. This sequence originates from a man aged 18 to 30 in good health. Sample: blood. The CDR3, as DNA: TGCAGCGTTGAAGGGCGGTACTACAATGAGCAGTTCTTC. This translates into CSVEGRYYNEQFF.